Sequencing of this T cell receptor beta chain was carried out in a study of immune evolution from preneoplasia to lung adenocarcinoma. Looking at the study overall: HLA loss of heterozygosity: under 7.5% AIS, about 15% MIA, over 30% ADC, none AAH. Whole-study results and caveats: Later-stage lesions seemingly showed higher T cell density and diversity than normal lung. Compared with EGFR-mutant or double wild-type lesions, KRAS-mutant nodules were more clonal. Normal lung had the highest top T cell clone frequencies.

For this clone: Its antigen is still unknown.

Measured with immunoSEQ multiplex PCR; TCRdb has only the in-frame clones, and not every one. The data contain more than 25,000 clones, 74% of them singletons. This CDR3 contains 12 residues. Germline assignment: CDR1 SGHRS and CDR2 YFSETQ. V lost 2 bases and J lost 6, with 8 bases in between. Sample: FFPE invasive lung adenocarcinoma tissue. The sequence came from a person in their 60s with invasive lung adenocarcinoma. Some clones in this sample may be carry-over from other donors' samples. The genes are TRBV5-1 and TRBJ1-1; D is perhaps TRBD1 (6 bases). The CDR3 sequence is CASSLRGAEAFF. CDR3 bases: TGCGCCAGCAGCTTAAGGGGGGCTGAAGCTTTCTTT. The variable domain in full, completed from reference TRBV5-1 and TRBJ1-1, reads KAGVTQTPRYLIKTRGQQVTLSCSPISGHRSVSWYQQTPGQGLQFLFEYFSETQRNKGNFPGRFSGRQFSNSRSEMNVSTLELGDSALYLCASSLRGAEAFFGQGTRLTVV.